The present TCR beta chain was sequenced within a study of T cell repertoires in cytomegalovirus infection. The wider study: Public TCR beta signatures marked donors with CMV infection and the matching HLA. Study-wide findings and caveats: The cumulative frequency of public TCR beta families distinguished individuals who carried CMV together with the relevant HLA.

Germline V gives CDR1 MNHEY, CDR2 SVGEGT. The CDR3 is 14 amino acids. With 6 bases removed from V and 4 bases from J, the gap between germline ends came to 15 bases. Comments on this clonotype: Its antigen is undetermined.

TCRdb reanalysed the reads using MiXCR and keeps one entry per CDR3 protein. The sample lists under 200,000 distinct CDR3 sequences; roughly a sixth were seen once. This clonotype originated in a human donor in good health (CMV status not recorded). Some clones in this sample may be carry-over from other donors' samples. This chain connects TRBV6-2 or TRBV6-3 to TRBJ2-5; TRBD1 is a possible D gene (6 bases). The sample consisted of CD8+ T cells from PBMCs. The CDR3 region is CASSPYRVRETQYF. The DNA of the CDR3 is TGTGCCAGCAGCCCTTACAGGGTTCGAGAGACCCAGTACTTC.